This T cell receptor (beta chain) was retrieved from a study of T cells in Graves' hyperthyroidism and ophthalmopathy. General study results and limits: The blood repertoire included most of the expanded thyroid clonotypes above 0.001.

This clonotype has ten or more counts. Its antigen remains unidentified. The source material, RNA transcripts, was used to amplify TCR beta CDR3 regions. A set of HTBI primers served as the primers for a first-round RT-PCR of the TCR CDR3. TCRdb passed the multiplex PCR reads through MiXCR, listing each CDR3 protein once. This table holds approximately 640,000 distinct CDR3 sequences, roughly 16% found once. V lost 3 bases to trimming and J lost 3 bases, with 5 bases between them. The CDR3 is 12 amino acids. The germline V gene has CDR1 MNHEY and CDR2 SVGEGT. V and J are TRBV6-2 or TRBV6-3 and TRBJ1-1; D uncertain. The sample was blood. The sequence derives from a woman aged 25 to 45 with Graves' hyperthyroidism. The DNA for the CDR3 is TGTGCCAGCAGTTATTGGGACACTGAAGCTTTCTTT. Its translation: CASSYWDTEAFF.